This is a list of T cell receptor beta chains from one sample in a study of T cells in Graves' hyperthyroidism and ophthalmopathy. TCRdb reprocessed the multiplex PCR reads via MiXCR and lists one record per CDR3 protein. The table includes 500,000 to 550,000 distinct CDR3 sequences, around 21% detected once. Sample: blood. The source is a man aged 18 to 30 with Graves' hyperthyroidism. CDR3s include the opening cysteine and the closing phenylalanine or tryptophan. Clone size is stated in some rows and not others, as once, few, many or a class when expanded.

>TRBJ2-2|many|TRBV6-5
CASSWLGGELFF
>TRBJ2-7|.|TRBV5-4
CASSLFGPGREQYF
>TRBJ1-5|many|TRBV7-6
CASSLALQGQPQHF
>TRBJ1-1|.|TRBV12-3/TRBV12-4
CASSSNTGGGAFF
>TRBJ2-5|few|TRBV20-1
CSAALLAGEETQYF
>TRBJ1-5|.|TRBV20-1
CSASPGTGLYNQPQHF
>TRBJ1-1|few|TRBV18
CASSPSAQRHTEAFF
>TRBJ1-1|many|TRBV29-1
CSVASGTGPEAFF
>TRBJ1-3|many|TRBV6-5
CASSYSSGGNTIYF
>TRBJ1-3|few|TRBV14
CASSQVLHRAGNTIYF
>TRBJ1-6|.|TRBV2
CASSTRANSPLHF
>TRBJ1-1|many|TRBV2
CASSEQETEAFF
>TRBJ2-7|many|TRBV6-2/TRBV6-3
CASSPTRRFSYEQYF
>TRBJ2-5|.|TRBV7-3
CATAMGREETQYF
>TRBJ2-7|.|TRBV27
CASSLYPGQGGSEQYF
>TRBJ1-2|many|TRBV6-1
CASSEVQGPWGYTF
>TRBJ1-3|.|TRBV20-1
CSARPERGTGNTIYF
>TRBJ2-5|few|TRBV28
CASSLMGLRETQYF